These 10 T cell receptor beta chains share one sample of origin, sequenced in a study of T-cell reconstitution after alpha-beta-depleted transplantation in children. As it was prepared, the TCRbeta library received unique molecular identifiers. In TCRdb, the PCR reads were re-called with MiXCR into one record per CDR3 protein. The table lists 200,000 to 300,000 distinct CDR3 sequences, roughly a quarter of them singletons, with around 4.8% in the top ten. Sequences were derived from PBMCs, mostly from graft donor cells, sampled 360 days after TCRalphabeta/CD19-depleted stem cell transplant. Receptors were obtained from a female patient aged 2-10 years who had a stem cell transplant for congenital amegakaryocytic thrombocytopenia, so the T cells may come from the graft donor.

This clonotype turned up a few times. V gene TRBV10-3 combines with J gene TRBJ1-2; possible D gene TRBD1, 5 bases. V gave up 0 bases and J gave up 2 bases, with 7 bases separating them. This CDR3 contains 14 residues. Germline assignment: CDR1 ENHRY and CDR2 SYGVKD. The CDR3 loop is CAISESTANYGYTF. CDR3 in DNA: TGTGCCATCAGTGAGTCGACAGCCAACTATGGCTACACCTTC.

This clonotype has only one observation. This chain uses TRBV7-3 with TRBJ2-3, with D possibly TRBD2 on 6 matching bases. Germline CDR1 is SGHTA and CDR2 is FQGTGA. V shed 4 bases and J shed 6 bases, with 17 bases lying between them. CDR3 length: 15 residues. The CDR3 is CASSSSGVGSDTQYF. CDR3 bases: TGTGCCAGCAGCTCCTCCGGGGTCGGGAGTGATACGCAGTATTTT.

The sample holds a few counts of this clonotype. The chain joins TRBV4-1 to TRBJ2-7; D is uncertain. The V end lost 4 bases, the J end lost 9 bases, and 16 bases lay between the germline ends. CDR1 and CDR2 (germline): MGHRA, YSYEKL. The CDR3 extends over 13 amino acids. The CDR3 DNA sequence: TGCGCCAGCAGCCCTGTCGCTCGAGATCGGCAGTACTTC. It specifies CASSPVARDRQYF.

V usage is TRBV20-1 and J usage is TRBJ2-3; tentatively, D is TRBD1 or TRBD2 (5 bases each). CDR3 length: 15 amino acids. The ends were cut back, 0 bases at V and 2 bases at J, with 12 bases in the middle. Germline V lookup: CDR1 DFQATT, CDR2 SNEGSKA (reference sequence). The CDR3 protein is CSARDGGRSTDTQYF. CDR3 in DNA: TGCAGTGCTAGAGATGGGGGACGATCCACAGATACGCAGTATTTT.

This clonotype turned up a few times. The chain couples TRBV9 to TRBJ2-5; D is unresolved. The length of the CDR3 is 15 residues. Trimming pared 6 bases from V and 0 bases from J, leaving 15 bases between. Germline-derived CDR1 and CDR2 are SGDLS and YYNGEE. The DNA of the CDR3 is TGTGCCAGCACCCGATCGGGCAGCTACCAAGAGACCCAGTACTTC. Encoded protein: CASTRSGSYQETQYF.

The chain carries TRBV15 and TRBJ2-1; no clear D gene. In germline, CDR1 is LNHNV, CDR2 YYDKDF (reference sequence). The V end lost 0 bases, the J end lost 0 bases, and 6 bases lay between the germline ends. The CDR3 runs 15 residues. The CDR3 reads CATSREESSYNEQFF. The CDR3 DNA reads TGTGCCACCAGCAGAGAGGAGAGCTCCTACAATGAGCAGTTCTTC.

This clonotype was observed a few times. The rearrangement uses TRBV20-1 and TRBJ2-7; 9 bases align to TRBD1. With V trimmed by 3 bases and J by 3 bases, 3 bases remained unmatched. Per the germline V gene, CDR1 is DFQATT and CDR2 is SNEGSKA (reference sequence). This CDR3 is built from 13 residues. CDR3 protein: CSASRDRDYEQYF. The CDR3 DNA reads as TGCAGTGCTAGCAGGGACAGGGACTACGAGCAGTACTTC.

This chain links TRBV11-2 with TRBJ2-7, with 8 bases aligning to TRBD2. The V gene's germline CDR1 is SGHAT and CDR2 FQNNGV. The CDR3 spans 14 residues. Trimming removed 3 bases from V and 6 bases from J; junction bases left unmatched: 7. The CDR3 DNA reads as TGTGCCAGCAGCTTCGGCGCGGGAGGTACCGAGCAGTACTTC. As protein: CASSFGAGGTEQYF.

In its sample, this clonotype was seen a few times. The CDR3 region is CASSITKQGRGIYGYTF. CDR3 sequence (DNA): TGTGCCAGCAGTATCACGAAACAGGGACGAGGGATCTATGGCTACACCTTC. This sequence joins TRBV28 and TRBJ1-2, with D possibly matching TRBD1 (6 bases). The germline CDR1 and CDR2 sequences are MDHEN and SYDVKM. This CDR3 comprises 17 residues. V was cut by 5 bases and J by 4 bases, with 23 bases left in between.

This clonotype came up a few times. J is TRBJ2-6 and V is TRBV29-1; 9 bases map to TRBD2. Trimming removed 5 bases from V and 4 bases from J; junction bases left unmatched: 3. The CDR3 sequence is 14 residues long. The germline V gene has CDR1 SQVTM and CDR2 ANQGSEA. This CDR3 is CSVLAGAGANVLTF. The CDR3 coding sequence is TGCAGCGTTTTAGCGGGAGCAGGGGCCAACGTCCTGACTTTC.